These 18 T cell receptor beta chains share one sample of origin, sequenced in a study of metastatic and nonmetastatic thyroid tumors. Ahead of thyroid surgery, no patient had received treatment of any kind. TCRdb re-clonotyped the PCR reads through MiXCR. The sample contains 20,000 to 25,000 clones, about 18% of which appear only once. Sequenced: blood. The receptor source for this set is a male donor with papillary thyroid cancer or a benign thyroid nodule (not recorded which). Some clones in this sample may be carry-over from other donors' samples.

This clone showed up many times. The gene calls are TRBV2 and TRBJ1-4, with D possibly matching TRBD1 (6 bases). Germline V gene sequence: CDR1 SNHLY, CDR2 FYNNEI. The CDR3 length is 14 residues. The V and J ends lost 5 bases and 4 bases respectively, with 11 bases between them. The CDR3, as DNA: TGTGCCAGCAGTTATCCACAGGGTAATGAAAAACTGTTTTTT. It is translated as CASSYPQGNEKLFF.

In its sample, this clone was seen many times. The V gene is TRBV18, the J gene TRBJ1-6; 8 nucleotides agree with TRBD1. Looked up from germline, CDR1 is KGHSH and CDR2 is LQKENI. V shed 3 bases, J shed 9 bases, and the junction held 7 bases outside the gene matches. The CDR3 runs to 15 residues. The CDR3 loop reads CASSPGGTGPSPLHF. The CDR3 DNA is TGTGCCAGCTCACCTGGTGGGACAGGACCTTCACCCCTCCACTTT. The full variable domain, with the rest looked up from reference TRBV18 and TRBJ1-6, is NAGVMQNPRHLVRRRGQEARLRCSPMKGHSHVYWYRQLPEEGLKFMVYLQKENIIDESGMPKERFSAEFPKEGPSILRIQQVVRGDSAAYFCASSPGGTGPSPLHFGNGTRLTVT.

This clone came up many times. The same CDR3 also results from other DNA sequences found in this sample. The chain carries TRBV25-1 and TRBJ2-3; the D gene is possibly TRBD1 (7 bases). CDR1 MGHDK and CDR2 SYGVNS come from the germline V gene. The CDR3 sequence is 12 residues long. V lost 6 bases, J lost 8 bases, and 12 bases lay in between. CDR3 DNA sequence: TGTGCCAGCAGACTAGCAGGGGGTACGCAGTATTTT. Translation gives CASRLAGGTQYF.

This clone qualifies as medium-sized. V and J are TRBV27 and TRBJ2-7; TRBD1 is a possible D gene (7 bases). Germline CDR1 MNHEY, CDR2 SMNVEV (reference sequence). V was trimmed by 3 bases and J by 6 bases, leaving 12 bases between them. The CDR3 totals 13 residues. The CDR3 nucleotides read TGTGCCAGCAGTTTCCGGCAGGGGGGCGAGCAGTACTTC. Residues: CASSFRQGGEQYF.

The chain links TRBV28 to TRBJ2-2; no clear D. CDR1 MDHEN and CDR2 SYDVKM come from the germline V gene. The V and J ends lost 7 bases and 4 bases respectively, with 13 bases between them. CDR3 length equals 14 residues. This CDR3 reads CASMVARVTGELFF. Here the CDR3 DNA reads TGTGCCAGCATGGTTGCAAGGGTCACCGGGGAGCTGTTTTTT.

Many counts were recorded for this clone. The V call is TRBV7-6, the J call TRBJ2-5; 7 bases agree with TRBD2. Germline CDR1 reads SGHVS; CDR2 reads FNYEAQ. V dropped 1 base and J dropped 4; count of bases not matched to a gene: 3. This CDR3 comprises 14 residues. The CDR3 nucleotides are TGTGCCAGCAGCTTAGTCGGCGGGGGAGAGACCCAGTACTTC. Amino acid sequence: CASSLVGGGETQYF.

The chain has TRBV19 and TRBJ2-7; D perhaps matches TRBD1 (6 bases). The CDR3 extends over 13 amino acids. Per the germline V gene, CDR1 is LNHDA and CDR2 is SQIVND (reference sequence). With 5 bases removed from V and 6 bases from J, the gap between germline ends came to 14 bases. This chain's CDR3 is CASSLGAGTEQYF. DNA of the CDR3: TGTGCCAGTAGTTTGGGGGCCGGGACCGAGCAGTACTTC. Variable domain in full (rest from reference TRBV19 and TRBJ2-7): DGGITQSPKYLFRKEGQNVTLSCEQNLNHDAMYWYRQDPGQGLRLIYYSQIVNDFQKGDIAEGYSVSREKKESFPLTVTSAQKNPTAFYLCASSLGAGTEQYFGPGTRLTVT.

On this clone itself: A much larger clone is a single base away; this may be a read error. The V gene is TRBV9, the J gene TRBJ1-6; the match to TRBD1 covers 8 bases. This CDR3 is built from 16 residues. Germline-derived CDR1 and CDR2 are SGDLS and YYNGEE. V lost 4 bases and J lost 6; bases outside the gene matches: 9. The CDR3: CASSPTTGEANSPLHF. The CDR3 DNA is TGTGCCAGCAGCCCGACGACAGGGGAGGCTAATTCACCCCTCCACTTT.

There are many counts of this clone. The chain uses TRBV5-6 and TRBJ2-7; D ambiguous. Germline V gene sequence: CDR1 SGHDT, CDR2 YYEEEE. The CDR3 totals 15 residues. Trimming removed 5 bases at V and 0 bases at J, with 15 bases between. Here the CDR3 DNA reads TGTGCCAGCAGTCGACCCGGGCAAAGCTCCTACGAGCAGTACTTC. The encoded protein is CASSRPGQSSYEQYF.

This clone was found many times. J is TRBJ2-3 and V is TRBV10-3; 9 bases line up with TRBD2. The CDR3 has 17 residues. In germline, CDR1 is ENHRY, CDR2 SYGVKD. Unmatched junction bases numbered 14, after V lost 6 bases and J lost 4 bases. The CDR3 DNA follows: TGTGCCATCAGCCTCGTCGAACTAGCGGGTGACGCAGATACGCAGTATTTT. This codes for CAISLVELAGDADTQYF.

In this sample, this clone turned up a few times. A clone one base away is much larger, so this may be a read error. The rearrangement links TRBV29-1 to TRBJ1-1, with D hard to call. Trimming left V 7 bases short and J 4 bases short, with 13 bases between. The V gene's germline CDR1 is SQVTM and CDR2 ANQGSEA. The length of the CDR3 is 12 residues. The DNA for the CDR3 is TGCAGCGGCTGGGTTTTAGGCACTGAAGCTTTCTTT. This encodes CSGWVLGTEAFF.

This clone was found many times. The rearrangement links TRBV9 to TRBJ2-3; D is perhaps TRBD2 (6 bases). This CDR3 contains 15 residues. V was shortened by 0 bases and J by 2 bases, with 10 bases between the two germline ends. Germline V lookup: CDR1 SGDLS, CDR2 YYNGEE. The CDR3 loop is CASSVDVGLTDTQYF. CDR3 in DNA: TGTGCCAGCAGCGTAGATGTGGGACTCACAGATACGCAGTATTTT.

This clone is categorized as medium-sized. The V call is TRBV19, the J call TRBJ1-5; no firm D call. V lost 9 bases to trimming and J lost 1 base, with 13 bases between them. Germline V CDR1 and CDR2: LNHDA, SQIVND (reference sequence). This CDR3 is 14 amino acids long. CDR3 sequence: CASLRVGSNQPQHF. CDR3 nucleotide sequence: TGTGCCAGCCTAAGGGTGGGGAGCAATCAGCCCCAGCATTTT.

V is TRBV14 and J is TRBJ1-4, with 9 nucleotides matching TRBD1. V trimming: 1 base; J trimming: 6 bases; junction bases outside the gene matches: 0. This CDR3 has 14 residues. CDR1 is SGHDN, CDR2 FVKESK, per germline. DNA for the CDR3: TGTGCCAGCAGCCAAGGGGACAGGGATGAAAAACTGTTTTTT. This translates into CASSQGDRDEKLFF.

The chain joins TRBV30 to TRBJ2-5, with D perhaps being TRBD1 or TRBD2 (5 bases each). The CDR3 covers 13 residues. Trimming removed 4 bases at V and 5 bases at J, with 14 bases between. Germline CDR1 reads GTSNPN; CDR2 reads SVGIG (reference sequence). The DNA for the CDR3 is TGTGCCTGGAATTACGTCGAGGGGGAGACCCAGTACTTC. Translation: CAWNYVEGETQYF.

This clone came up many times. The gene calls are TRBV28 and TRBJ2-1, with D possibly TRBD1 on 5 matching bases. The CDR3 is made up of 14 amino acids. Per the germline V gene, CDR1 is MDHEN and CDR2 is SYDVKM. V was pared by 3 bases and J by 3 bases, with 9 bases between. The CDR3 region is CASSLGRDYNEQFF. The CDR3 bases are TGTGCCAGCAGTTTGGGCAGGGACTACAATGAGCAGTTCTTC. Full variable domain (rest looked up from reference TRBV28 and TRBJ2-1): DVKVTQSSRYLVKRTGEKVFLECVQDMDHENMFWYRQDPGLGLRLIYFSYDVKMKEKGDIPEGYSVSREKKERFSLILESASTNQTSMYLCASSLGRDYNEQFFGPGTRLTVL.

In this sample, this clone turned up a few times. A read error is possible here, since a much larger clone lies one base away. This chain uses TRBV9 with TRBJ2-1; 8 bases fit TRBD2. This CDR3 contains 15 residues. CDR1 and CDR2 from the germline V gene are SGDLS and YYNGEE. The CDR3 loop reads CASSVTSGKGNEQLF. The CDR3 DNA is TGTGCCAGCAGCGTTACTAGCGGCAAAGGGAATGAGCAGCTCTTC.

This clone was observed a single time. This chain links TRBV11-3 with TRBJ1-1, with D unresolved. Germline CDR1 is SGHNT and CDR2 is YENEEA. This CDR3 region has 13 residues. The V gene lost 5 bases and the J gene lost 1 base, with 8 bases spanning the gap. The CDR3 loop is CASSGLANTEAFF. The DNA for the CDR3 is TGTGCCAGCAGCGGCCTAGCGAACACTGAAGCTTTCTTT.